Presented here are 11 T cell receptor beta chains from one specimen sequenced in a study of control samples from healthy donors and cancer patients. Repertoires were generated with immunoSEQ multiplex PCR, while TCRdb's copy carries only in-frame clones and drops some. The sample yields around 130,000 clones, about nine tenths seen once. The sequenced sample was PBMCs. The origin of the receptors is a man aged 50-60 years with head and neck cancer.

The chain employs TRBV27 and TRBJ2-7; the match to TRBD2 covers 8 bases. CDR3 length: 15 residues. V was clipped by 6 bases and J by 2 bases; unmatched bases: 9. CDR1 and CDR2 (germline): MNHEY, SMNVEV (reference sequence). Here the CDR3 DNA reads TGTGCCAGCAGCTGGGCAGGGCGGGGGGCCTACGAGCAGTACTTC. It is translated as CASSWAGRGAYEQYF.

This sequence joins TRBV24-1 and TRBJ1-5, with 9 bases fitting TRBD1. Germline V gene data show CDR1 as KGHDR and CDR2 as SFDVKD. There are 18 residues in the CDR3. The junction had 9 bases not matched to a gene; V was cut back by 4 bases and J by 0 bases. The CDR3 DNA reads TGTGCCACCAGTGAGGCCGGGACAGGGAGGTATAGCAATCAGCCCCAGCATTTT. Its protein product is CATSEAGTGRYSNQPQHF.

A single count supports this clone. The gene calls are TRBV11-1 and TRBJ2-3, with D uncertain. This CDR3 spans 14 amino acids. The V end lost 5 bases, the J end lost 2 bases, and 11 bases lay between the germline ends. Per germline, CDR1 SGHAT and CDR2 FQDESV (reference sequence). The CDR3 sequence is CASSPWAITDTQYF. For the CDR3, the DNA is TGTGCCAGCAGCCCCTGGGCCATCACAGATACGCAGTATTTT.

The chain employs TRBV7-9 and TRBJ2-7; D is unresolved. The germline CDR1 and CDR2 sequences are SEHNR and FQNEAQ (reference sequence). The CDR3 consists of 15 residues. Trimming shortened V by 4 bases and J by 3 bases, and 16 bases separated the two germline ends. The CDR3 here is CASSSSRRILYEQYF. The CDR3 DNA sequence: TGTGCCAGCAGCTCAAGTCGGCGGATCCTCTACGAGCAGTACTTC. Complete variable domain (other parts from reference TRBV7-9 and TRBJ2-7): DTGVSQNPRHKITKRGQNVTFRCDPISEHNRLYWYRQTLGQGPEFLTYFQNEAQLEKSRLLSDRFSAERPKGSFSTLEIQRTEQGDSAMYLCASSSSRRILYEQYFGPGTRLTVT.

The table lists this clone with a count of one. V is TRBV7-8 and J is TRBJ1-6; D call uncertain. Germline V gene sequence: CDR1 SGHVS, CDR2 FQNEAQ. V shed 1 base and J shed 2 bases, with 18 bases lying between them. The CDR3 is 19 residues long. CDR3 in amino acids: CASSLELTLVGTYNSPLHF. The CDR3 DNA is TGTGCCAGCAGCTTAGAATTAACCTTGGTAGGCACCTATAATTCACCCCTCCACTTT.

This chain links TRBV7-6 with TRBJ2-3; 11 bases fit TRBD2. V lost 5 bases to trimming and J lost 8 bases; unmatched junction nucleotides: 6. CDR3 length equals 14 residues. From germline, CDR1 is SGHVS and CDR2 FNYEAQ. CDR3 sequence reads: CASSRSGGGTTQYF. In nucleotides, the CDR3 is TGTGCCAGCAGCCGTAGCGGGGGGGGGACTACGCAGTATTTT. Complete variable domain (other parts from reference TRBV7-6 and TRBJ2-3): GAGVSQSPRYKVTKRGQDVALRCDPISGHVSLYWYRQALGQGPEFLTYFNYEAQQDKSGLPNDRFSAERPEGSISTLTIQRTEQRDSAMYRCASSRSGGGTTQYFGPGTRLTVL.

The chain carries TRBV3-1 (or the pseudogene TRBV3-2) and TRBJ1-2; D gene unclear. Germline CDR1 LGHDT, CDR2 YNNKEL (reference sequence). CDR3 length: 15 residues. V was pared by 6 bases and J by 5 bases, with 19 bases between. CDR3 nucleotide sequence: TGTGCCAGCAGATTAGGGTCTGGGAGACTGTATGGCTACACCTTC. Its protein product is CASRLGSGRLYGYTF.

This chain connects TRBV9 to TRBJ2-5, with D uncertain. The V end lost 4 bases, the J end lost 5 bases, and 15 bases lay between the germline ends. The CDR3 runs to 14 residues. Per germline, CDR1 SGDLS and CDR2 YYNGEE. DNA for the CDR3: TGTGCCAGCAGCCCCCGTTTGGCTCAGGAGACCCAGTACTTC. Protein: CASSPRLAQETQYF.

V usage is TRBV7-9 and J usage is TRBJ2-5; TRBD2 aligns across 8 bases. The V and J ends lost 4 bases and 4 bases, in that order; junction bases with no gene match: 8. The germline CDR1 and CDR2 sequences are SEHNR and FQNEAQ (reference sequence). The CDR3 is made up of 15 amino acids. The CDR3: CASSWGLEPGETQYF. The DNA of the CDR3 is TGTGCCAGCAGCTGGGGACTAGAACCCGGAGAGACCCAGTACTTC.

The V and J genes are TRBV28 and TRBJ1-3; no clear D gene. The CDR3 is made up of 16 amino acids. Trimming removed 5 bases at V and 3 bases at J, with 17 bases between. CDR1 and CDR2 (germline): MDHEN, SYDVKM. The CDR3, as DNA: TGTGCCAGCAGTCCAGGAATTCTGGCTGTTGGAAACACCATATATTTT. As protein: CASSPGILAVGNTIYF.

The V call is TRBV10-3, the J call TRBJ1-2; D gene uncertain. V lost 3 bases and J lost 2, with 10 bases in between. The CDR3 runs to 14 residues. CDR1 is ENHRY and CDR2 is SYGVKD in the germline V gene. The CDR3 protein is CAISESGINYGYTF. DNA for the CDR3: TGTGCCATCAGTGAATCAGGAATCAACTATGGCTACACCTTC.